The T cell receptor beta chain under discussion was sequenced for a study of T cell responses to AZD1222 COVID-19 vaccine. There are 16 residues in the CDR3. CDR1 is LNHDA and CDR2 is SQIVND in the germline V gene (reference sequence). V dropped 3 bases and J dropped 4 bases, with 16 bases sitting between them. Clones were sequenced by immunoSEQ multiplex PCR, and TCRdb holds only the in-frame ones, with some missing. The repertoire holds about 130,000 clones, with 75% to 90% as singletons. The gene calls are TRBV19 and TRBJ1-3; D is unresolved. The material sequenced was peripheral blood, taken on day 0 of AZD1222 vaccination. The clonotype comes from an adult in good health. In nucleotides, the CDR3 is TGTGCCAGTAGTATCAAAACCCACGCTGTAGGAAACACCATATATTTT. Translation gives CASSIKTHAVGNTIYF.